A selection of T cell receptor beta chains follows, all from one sample in a study of a mutant IDH1 vaccine in newly diagnosed glioma. Sequenced by immunoSEQ multiplex PCR; TCRdb stores in-frame clones only, minus some. The sample consists of about 34,000 clones, around 80% of them appearing once. The sample was peripheral blood mononuclear cells (PBMCs), taken from a glioma patient treated with radiotherapy, temozolomide or both. Receptor source: a man aged 45 to 65 with glioma. Some clones in this sample may be carry-over from other donors' samples. CDR3s include the opening cysteine and the closing phenylalanine or tryptophan. A row's size may be missing; if present it is once, few, many or a size class.

CAWRRGQGGGYTF	TRBV30	NA
CASSWRTGENSPLHF	TRBV6-5	NA
CASSSGVGAANEKLFF	TRBV7-9	once
CASSWERYNSPLHF	TRBV6-5	NA
CASTGGETQYF	TRBV7-9	NA
CASSEQGSQPQHF	TRBV6-1	NA
CASSLTGSATNEKLFF	TRBV28	NA
CASSPRVVAKNIQYF	TRBV6-6	NA
CASSPLSGVQETQYF	TRBV18	few
CASSHSQGGGELFF	TRBV4-2	few
CASSQRGFGELFF	TRBV11-3	NA
CASSSRAEPTDTQYF	TRBV5-4	NA
CASPGTGNAEAFF	TRBV5-8	few
CASSFDRAYEQYF	TRBV5-1	medium-sized
CASSASSGNTIYF	TRBV9	NA
CASSYGARRTGELFF	TRBV6-5	NA
CASSFDRGASGYTF	TRBV7-2	few
CASSGQVNQPQHF	TRBV2	NA
CASSEAGTETGELFF	TRBV6-1	NA
CASSYGRGLSNQPQHF	TRBV6-6	NA
CATSAWERNEQFF	TRBV15	NA
CATGDRDPTGYTF	TRBV10-3	once
CASTQGLARYEQYF	TRBV2	NA
CASSLSGGNTGELFF	TRBV5-1	NA
CASQKGTTNTGELFF	TRBV5-1	NA
CARSWGQAFVREGETQYF	TRBV5-3	NA
CAWSVGWVNQPQHF	TRBV30	NA
CSAENNEQFF	TRBV20-1	NA
CASSLFEGNYEQYF	TRBV7-2	NA
CASTTLQGGRGYTF	TRBV6-1	few
CASSQDLMAQANDGGYTF	TRBV4-2	NA
CASSSKPPVMNDQPQHF	TRBV7-9	NA
CASSMGQGRNTIYF	TRBV7-9	NA
CASTFQETQYF	TRBV7-2	NA
CASSTGGPDFSYTF	TRBV21-1	NA
CASSLEGGKEQYF	TRBV5-1	NA
CASSEKRGQGVFITDTQYF	TRBV6-1	NA
CASSLRGASNQPQHF	TRBV27	NA
CASSLGGAQPQHF	TRBV5-1	NA
CASSLLGSGEQYF	TRBV7-9	once
CASSPGRYYEQYF	TRBV7-9	NA
CATSRSSGRVNEQFF	TRBV15	NA
CASSLAVEGTEAFF	TRBV5-5	NA
CASSPDIGAYEQYF	TRBV4-2	few
CASSLTGANYGYTF	TRBV11-2	few
CASSEISGDTEAFF	TRBV25-1	NA
CAWSRSGELFF	TRBV30	NA
CASSWAGMGEAFF	TRBV27	NA
CAWNAGMVYEQYF	TRBV30	NA
CASSDCGRIRRQEFF	TRBV10-1	NA
CASSIAGLWDEKLFF	TRBV19	NA
CASRYRTGGLNTEAFF	TRBV5-1	NA
CASSSNTGGSYGYTF	TRBV27	NA